The present TCR beta chain was sequenced within a study of blood T cell repertoires in COVID-19. Study-wide background: The study drew acute and convalescent COVID-19 samples from the United States, Italy and Spain. The cDNA or gDNA used as material had been derived from T cells, B-cell-depleted T cells, or PBMCs.

Germline V gives CDR1 SGHNT, CDR2 YENEEA. The CDR3 is made up of 13 amino acids. Trimming left V 0 bases short and J 8 bases short, with 10 bases between. In the study's own analysis: Amplification of reference gene primers was used by the study to estimate nucleated cell counts. TCRdb's copy holds only in-frame clones and misses some; the assay was immunoSEQ multiplex PCR. V and J calls and clone size follow that table, whereas D and trimming were derived from the DNA. The data hold some 150,000 clones, with 70% to 90% observed a single time. J is TRBJ1-1 and V is TRBV11-3, with unresolved D. The sequenced material came from peripheral blood. The TCR sequence derives from a woman aged 60-70 years with acute or convalescent COVID-19. This chain's CDR3 is CASSLDLVREAFF. CDR3 DNA sequence: TGTGCCAGCAGCTTAGATTTGGTTCGGGAAGCTTTCTTT.